Listed below are T cell receptor beta chains from one sample, sequenced in a study of post-analysis software for immune sequencing data. TCRdb reprocessed the PCR reads with MiXCR, giving one entry per CDR3 protein. The sample contains 450,000 to 700,000 distinct CDR3 sequences, roughly two fifths of which appear only once. The sample comprised blood. The receptors derive from a girl aged 5-17 years with multiple sclerosis. Each CDR3 is given without its conserved first and last residue. Each record gives: J gene, V gene, CDR3 protein.

TRBJ2-1 | TRBV12-3/TRBV12-4 | ASSRGRDEQF
TRBJ2-7 | TRBV6-1 | ASSEFRQGANEQY
TRBJ2-3 | TRBV12-3/TRBV12-4 | ASSLGQVETDTQY
TRBJ2-1 | TRBV5-1 | ASRSRSSDPYNEQF
TRBJ2-7 | TRBV5-1 | ACGRGLGTYEQY
TRBJ2-4 | TRBV20-1 | SARGGVNIQY
- | TRBV7-8 | ASSLQQRERETQY
TRBJ1-2 | TRBV5-1 | ASSLRQVPVEGYT
TRBJ2-3 | TRBV20-1 | SARPPVFTDTQY
TRBJ2-1 | TRBV10-3 | AISESESYNEQF
TRBJ1-6 | TRBV10-3 | AIRDQSQGRASPLH
TRBJ2-5 | TRBV15 | ATSRDTETQY
TRBJ2-3 | TRBV7-2 | ASSLGGGHTDTQY
TRBJ2-5 | TRBV5-1 | ASSLATGQETQY
TRBJ2-7 | TRBV4-2 | ASSQDQVTTPYEQY
TRBJ2-7 | TRBV6-6 | ASSYDRLSSYEQY
TRBJ2-3 | TRBV19 | ASSIYASTDTQY
TRBJ1-1 | TRBV4-1 | ASSQDKGNTEAF
TRBJ2-5 | TRBV10-3 | AISEPDRRSQETQY
TRBJ2-1 | TRBV9 | ASSVGGSNEQF
TRBJ2-5 | TRBV3-1 | ASTTQEETQY
TRBJ2-5 | TRBV4-2 | ASSQRAGGPAGEETQY
TRBJ1-2 | TRBV6-5 | ASLPLGKPHGYT
TRBJ2-7 | TRBV12-3/TRBV12-4 | ASSLTGGTSYEQY
TRBJ1-5 | TRBV6-1 | ASSSRQETQH
TRBJ2-3 | TRBV20-1 | SANRGRDTQY
TRBJ1-6 | TRBV5-6 | ASSFDTLGSPLH
TRBJ2-3 | TRBV29-1 | SGAESTDTQY
TRBJ1-2 | TRBV7-3 | ASSSRTGADGYT
TRBJ2-7 | TRBV30 | AWSVKGPAYEQY
TRBJ2-7 | TRBV7-9 | ASSPGPPENEQY
TRBJ2-7 | TRBV18 | ASSPRDRGILRYEQY
TRBJ2-3 | TRBV3-1 | ASSQEGKDTQY
TRBJ2-3 | TRBV7-2 | ASSLISRGTDTQY
TRBJ2-3 | TRBV20-1 | SAPGWSGTDTQY
TRBJ2-1 | TRBV11-2 | ASSTPLRDQRGVEQF
TRBJ2-3 | TRBV20-1 | SARDNGSKDTQY
TRBJ2-3 | TRBV5-1 | ASGATGEVTDTQY
TRBJ1-1 | TRBV20-1 | SVFGQLNTEAF
TRBJ2-7 | TRBV5-1 | ASSPTGGDPNEQY
TRBJ2-1 | TRBV27 | ASSFMFSSYNEQF
TRBJ1-2 | TRBV12-3/TRBV12-4 | ASSARIGGLDGYT
TRBJ2-1 | TRBV20-1 | SARTSKASSYNEQF
TRBJ1-5 | TRBV18 | ASSRDRGGNQPQH
TRBJ2-3 | TRBV7-6 | ASSLAGESSTDTQY
TRBJ2-3 | TRBV24-1 | ATSVQRADTQY
TRBJ2-7 | TRBV29-1 | SVASEASYEQY